This passage covers 9 T cell receptor beta chains from one sample sequenced in a study of shared clonotypes between healthy human individuals. Only in-frame clones appear in the TCRdb table, and some are missing; sequencing was by immunoSEQ multiplex PCR. The sample contains over 1.5 million clones, 98% of which appear only once. Material: naive CD4+ T cells sorted from blood. Subset here: CD45RA+ positively selected. The receptors were gathered from a man aged 25 to 40 in good health.

This chain links TRBV13 with TRBJ2-2; the D is unclear. The V and J ends lost 5 bases and 4 bases respectively, with 8 bases between them. The CDR3 totals 13 residues. Per germline, CDR1 PRHDT and CDR2 FYEKMQ (reference sequence). CDR3 in amino acids: CASSPRLTGELFF. In nucleotides, the CDR3 is TGTGCCAGCAGCCCCCGTCTCACCGGGGAGCTGTTTTTT.

This sequence joins TRBV14 and TRBJ2-3; D is ambiguous. Trimming pared 7 bases from V and 8 bases from J, leaving 19 bases between. The CDR3 is made up of 14 amino acids. Germline-derived CDR1 and CDR2 are SGHDN and FVKESK. The CDR3 sequence is CASTQNPDGVTQYF. The CDR3 bases are TGTGCCAGCACCCAGAATCCCGACGGCGTTACGCAGTATTTT.

The V and J genes are TRBV25-1 and TRBJ2-7; D possibly corresponds to TRBD2 (6 bases). Germline CDR1 is MGHDK and CDR2 is SYGVNS. The CDR3 runs 14 residues. V was cut by 6 bases and J by 12 bases, with 24 bases left in between. CDR3 in DNA: TGTGCCAGCAGCGAGGGAGGCGGGGCACCTTTCAGGTACTTC. This codes for CASSEGGGAPFRYF.

This sequence joins TRBV30 and TRBJ2-1; the D is unclear. Trimming stripped 0 bases from V and 11 bases from J, with 17 bases between. Germline CDR1 GTSNPN, CDR2 SVGIG (reference sequence). This CDR3 has 14 amino acids. CDR3 nucleotide sequence: TGTGCCTGGAGTGTTTCCCAATTTAACGGGCAGCAGTTCTTC. This encodes CAWSVSQFNGQQFF.

The chain combines TRBV2 with TRBJ2-1; D could derive from TRBD1 or TRBD2 (6 bases each). Per germline, CDR1 SNHLY and CDR2 FYNNEI. V was pared by 3 bases and J by 4 bases, with 10 bases between. This CDR3 contains 14 residues. CDR3 loop: CASSERDTYNEQFF. CDR3 DNA: TGTGCCAGCAGTGAGCGGGACACTTACAATGAGCAGTTCTTC.

This chain joins TRBV7-8 and TRBJ2-2; TRBD1 matches at 11 bases. Germline V CDR1 and CDR2: SGHVS, FQNEAQ. The J segment lost 0 bases and the V segment lost 2 bases, leaving 5 bases of the junction unmatched. The CDR3 has 18 amino acids. In DNA, the CDR3 is TGTGCCAGCAGCTTACGAGGACAGGGGGCCGCGAACACCGGGGAGCTGTTTTTT. Its translation: CASSLRGQGAANTGELFF.

V usage is TRBV2 and J usage is TRBJ2-5, with D uncertain. Looked up from germline, CDR1 is SNHLY and CDR2 is FYNNEI. The CDR3 runs to 13 residues. V dropped 4 bases and J dropped 2 bases, with 8 bases sitting between them. The CDR3 DNA follows: TGTGCCAGCAGTGTTCAGTTTCAAGAGACCCAGTACTTC. Translation gives CASSVQFQETQYF. The full variable domain, in which reference TRBV2 and TRBJ2-5 provide the parts outside the CDR3, is EPEVTQTPSHQVTQMGQEVILRCVPISNHLYFYWYRQILGQKVEFLVSFYNNEISEKSEIFDDQFSVERPDGSNFTLKIRSTKLEDSAMYFCASSVQFQETQYFGPGTRLLVL.

The chain is built from TRBV7-9 and TRBJ2-5; 10 nucleotides agree with TRBD1. V lost 1 base to trimming and J lost 1 base; unmatched junction nucleotides: 6. CDR1 and CDR2 (germline): SEHNR, FQNEAQ (reference sequence). The CDR3 loop spans 17 amino acids. For the CDR3, the DNA is TGTGCCAGCAGCTTAGGGTTTTGGGACAGGGGCCAAGAGACCCAGTACTTC. Translating gives CASSLGFWDRGQETQYF.

V is TRBV5-8 and J is TRBJ1-5; D gene uncertain. The germline V gene has CDR1 SGHTS and CDR2 YDEGEE. CDR3 length: 14 residues. Deletions cut 4 bases from V and 9 bases from J, with 17 bases between. Written as DNA, the CDR3 is TGTGCCAGCAGCCCTTGGACGGAGCCAAGGCCCCAGCATTTT. Translating gives CASSPWTEPRPQHF.